The entry below gives a single TCR beta chain sequence along with its context. Its antigen remains unknown. Using immunoSEQ multiplex PCR, the repertoire was profiled, and TCRdb retains in-frame clones only, with some absent. The sample lists some 40,000 clones, roughly 92% occurring once. The data originate from a study of T cells in localized non-small cell lung cancer. The V gene lost 6 bases and the J gene lost 4 bases, with 18 bases spanning the gap. CDR3 length: 15 amino acids. Per the germline V gene, CDR1 is SNHLY and CDR2 is FYNNEI. Study observations and caveats: The highest T cell clonality was in uninvolved adjacent lung, above tumor. Median around 60 top-100 tumor clones were shared with paired adjacent lung.

The source is a female donor of 60 years or more with stage I lung adenocarcinoma. The V and J genes are TRBV2 and TRBJ1-2; D perhaps matches TRBD1 (6 bases). This specimen was peripheral blood, taken before any cancer treatment. This CDR3 reads CASSESSRGIYGYTF. CDR3 in DNA: TGTGCCAGCAGCGAATCGTCCAGGGGCATCTATGGCTACACCTTC.